This T cell receptor beta chain was recovered during a study of blood T cell repertoires in COVID-19. V lost 1 base to trimming and J lost 6 bases, with 12 bases between them. CDR3 size: 14 residues. CDR1 and CDR2 from the germline V gene are PRHDT and FYEKMQ (reference sequence). Authors' data handling: Amplifying reference gene primers gave estimates of nucleated cell counts. Measured with immunoSEQ multiplex PCR; TCRdb has only the in-frame clones, and not every one. The D gene and trimming were derived from the DNA, and the V and J assignments and clone size from that table. The sample lists about 140,000 clones, over 60% occurring once.

Sequenced input: peripheral blood. The rearrangement uses TRBV13 and TRBJ1-2, with D possibly TRBD1 on 5 matching bases. This TCR came from a woman of 80 years or more with active or convalescent COVID-19. The CDR3 DNA follows: TGTGCCAGCAGCTTAGATAGGGCAGGGAATGGCTACACCTTC. Translation: CASSLDRAGNGYTF.